This TCR beta chain was sequenced during a study of T-cell memory formation after mild COVID-19. Whole-study findings and limits: Contracting clones localized mainly to CM and EM when CD4+ and mainly to EMRA when CD8+. Cross-reactive memory seemingly joined, as some responding clones were found in pre-infection memory.

This CDR3 comprises 15 residues. From germline, CDR1 is MNHNS and CDR2 SASEGT. V dropped 6 bases and J dropped 9; count of bases not matched to a gene: 12. 5'RACE, which relied on constant-segment primers, yielded TCR alpha and TCR beta cDNA libraries carrying sample barcodes and UMIs. TCRdb used MiXCR to reprocess the 5' RACE reads, holding one entry per CDR3 protein. The table has under 650,000 distinct CDR3 sequences, roughly 17% seen once. This clonotype was observed a few times. The antigen remains unidentified. This chain connects TRBV6-1 to TRBJ2-1; TRBD1 matches 9 bases. Sequenced sample: PBMCs or a T cell subset sorted from them (not recorded which). The TCR was taken from an adult woman who had mild COVID-19 (a few samples of this study predate the infection). Cell type and time point are not known. The chain's CDR3 is CASRSRDRVVGEQFF. As DNA, the CDR3 is TGTGCCAGCAGATCCCGGGACAGGGTAGTCGGTGAGCAGTTCTTC.